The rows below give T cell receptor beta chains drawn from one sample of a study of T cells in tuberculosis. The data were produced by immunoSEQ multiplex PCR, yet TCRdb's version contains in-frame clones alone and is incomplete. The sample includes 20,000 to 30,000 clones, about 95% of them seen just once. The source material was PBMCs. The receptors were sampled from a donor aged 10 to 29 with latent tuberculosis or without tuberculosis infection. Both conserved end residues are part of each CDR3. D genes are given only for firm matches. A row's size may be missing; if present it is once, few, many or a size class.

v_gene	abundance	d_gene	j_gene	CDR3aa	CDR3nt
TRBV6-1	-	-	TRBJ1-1	CASGTPGGAEAFF	TGTGCCAGCGGGACACCCGGAGGAGCTGAAGCTTTCTTT
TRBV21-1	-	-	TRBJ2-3	CASSKEYRGVTRAGTDTQYF	TGTGCCAGCAGCAAAGAATATCGGGGGGTTACACGAGCTGGCACAGATACGCAGTATTTT
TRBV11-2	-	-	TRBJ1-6	CASSLSGPQGLHF	TGTGCCAGCAGCCTATCAGGGCCTCAAGGCCTCCACTTT
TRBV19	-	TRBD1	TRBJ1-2	CATRGGQDPTNYGYTF	TGTGCCACGCGAGGGGGACAGGACCCGACTAACTATGGCTACACCTTC
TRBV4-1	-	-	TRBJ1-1	CASSLAGVGTEAFF	TGCGCCAGCAGCCTTGCAGGGGTAGGTACTGAAGCTTTCTTT
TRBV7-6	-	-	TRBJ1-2	CASSLAPGGDGYTF	TGTGCCAGCAGCTTGGCCCCCGGGGGGGATGGCTACACCTTC
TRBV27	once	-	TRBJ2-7	CASSFTGTSYEQYF	TGTGCCAGCAGTTTTACCGGGACAAGCTACGAGCAGTACTTC
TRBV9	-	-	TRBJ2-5	CASSVVPGETQYF	TGTGCCAGCAGCGTAGTCCCGGGGGAGACCCAGTACTTC
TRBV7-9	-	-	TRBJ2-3	CASSFYTDTQYF	TGTGCCAGCAGCTTCTACACAGATACGCAGTATTTT
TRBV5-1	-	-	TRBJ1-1	CASSLEPGGFGEAFF	TGCGCCAGCAGCTTGGAACCCGGAGGGTTTGGTGAAGCTTTCTTT
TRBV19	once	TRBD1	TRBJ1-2	CASRGQASYGYTF	TGTGCCAGTAGAGGACAGGCGAGCTATGGCTACACCTTC
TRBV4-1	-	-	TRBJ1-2	CASSQVRVWPNYGYTF	TGCGCCAGCAGCCAAGTTCGGGTATGGCCTAACTATGGCTACACCTTC
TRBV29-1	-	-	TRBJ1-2	CSVEGQNYGYTF	TGCAGCGTTGAGGGGCAGAACTATGGCTACACCTTC
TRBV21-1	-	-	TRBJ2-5	CASSPRLTQYF	TGTGCCAGCAGCCCCCGGTTGACCCAGTACTTC
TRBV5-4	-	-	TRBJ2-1	CASSLGGEYNEQFF	TGTGCCAGCAGCTTGGGCGGGGAGTACAATGAGCAGTTCTTC
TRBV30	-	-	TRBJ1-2	CAWNQVGGPRGYTF	TGTGCCTGGAACCAGGTCGGGGGACCGCGGGGCTACACCTTC
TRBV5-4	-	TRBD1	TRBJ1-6	CASRPTGGSYNSPLHF	TGTGCCAGCAGGCCGACAGGGGGCTCCTATAATTCACCCCTCCACTTT
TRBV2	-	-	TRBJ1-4	CASSPPRSTNEKLFF	TGTGCCAGCAGCCCGCCGAGATCAACTAATGAAAAACTGTTTTTT
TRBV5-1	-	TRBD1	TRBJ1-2	CASSSGGPGTVYGYTF	TGCGCCAGCAGCTCTGGGGGACCCGGGACAGTCTATGGCTACACCTTC
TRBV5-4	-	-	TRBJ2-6	CASSEQGSGANVLTF	TGTGCCAGCAGCGAGCAGGGGTCTGGGGCCAACGTCCTGACTTTC
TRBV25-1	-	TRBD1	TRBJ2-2	CASSELPGQGLFF	TGTGCCAGCAGTGAATTACCGGGACAGGGGCTGTTTTTT
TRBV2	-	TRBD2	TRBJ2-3	CASSDGTSGRGDTQYF	TGTGCCAGCAGTGACGGGACTAGCGGGCGGGGGGATACGCAGTATTTT
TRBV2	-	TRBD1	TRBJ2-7	CASNPATALGQGEYF	TGTGCCAGCAATCCCGCCACCGCCCTTGGACAGGGAGAGTACTTC
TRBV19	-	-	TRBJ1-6	CASRGGRSPLHF	TGTGCCAGTAGAGGGGGTAGATCACCCCTCCACTTT
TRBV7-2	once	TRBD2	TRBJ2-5	CASTLRGWQETQYF	TGTGCCAGCACCCTGCGGGGGTGGCAAGAGACCCAGTACTTC
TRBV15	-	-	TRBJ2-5	CATSRGVQETQYF	TGTGCCACCAGCAGGGGAGTCCAAGAGACCCAGTACTTC
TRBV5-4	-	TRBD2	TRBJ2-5	CASSLSGGAGETQYF	TGTGCCAGCAGCTTAAGCGGGGGGGCGGGAGAGACCCAGTACTTC
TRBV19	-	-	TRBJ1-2	CASLGGTQEYGYTF	TGTGCCAGCTTGGGGGGGACTCAAGAATATGGCTACACCTTC
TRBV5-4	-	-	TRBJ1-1	CASSLTVNTEAFF	TGTGCCAGCAGCTTGACGGTGAACACTGAAGCTTTCTTT
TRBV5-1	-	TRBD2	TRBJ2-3	CASSLEILATGLAVTDTQYF	TGCGCCAGCAGCTTGGAGATTTTGGCCACCGGACTAGCGGTTACAGATACGCAGTATTTT
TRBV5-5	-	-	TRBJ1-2	CASSVDSSYGYTF	TGTGCCAGCAGCGTGGACAGTAGCTATGGCTACACCTTC
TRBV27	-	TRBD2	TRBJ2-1	CASRTGTSPYNEQFF	TGTGCCAGCAGAACCGGGACTAGCCCCTACAATGAGCAGTTCTTC
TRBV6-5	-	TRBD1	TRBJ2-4	CASSYSKGTGGNIQYF	TGTGCCAGCAGTTACTCGAAAGGGACAGGGGGTAACATTCAGTACTTC
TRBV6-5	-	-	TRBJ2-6	CASSYTGSGANVLTF	TGTGCCAGCAGTTATACAGGGTCTGGGGCCAACGTCCTGACTTTC
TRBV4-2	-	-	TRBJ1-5	CASSQESQVNQPQHF	TGTGCCAGCAGCCAAGAGTCACAGGTGAATCAGCCCCAGCATTTT
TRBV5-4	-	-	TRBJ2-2	CASSLAGVVAGELFF	TGTGCCAGCAGCTTGGCCGGAGTAGTCGCCGGGGAGCTGTTTTTT
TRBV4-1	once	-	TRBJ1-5	CASSRDRGSNQPQHF	TGCGCCAGCAGCAGAGACCGGGGAAGCAATCAGCCCCAGCATTTT
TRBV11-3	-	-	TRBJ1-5	CASSPGAGTWPQHF	TGTGCCAGCAGCCCGGGCGCGGGAACTTGGCCCCAGCATTTT
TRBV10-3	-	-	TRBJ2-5	CAISVSQETQYF	TGTGCCATCAGTGTCAGCCAAGAGACCCAGTACTTC
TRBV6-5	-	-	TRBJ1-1	CASSYSPGVTATEAFF	TGTGCCAGCAGTTACTCCCCCGGGGTTACGGCCACTGAAGCTTTCTTT
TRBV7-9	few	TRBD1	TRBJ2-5	CASSSYRGGETQYF	TGTGCCAGCAGCTCGTACAGGGGCGGGGAGACCCAGTACTTC
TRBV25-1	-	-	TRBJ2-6	CASSDPGIGANVLTF	TGTGCCAGCAGTGATCCAGGGATCGGGGCCAACGTCCTGACTTTC
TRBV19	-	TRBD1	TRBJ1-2	CASISTSGTGYGYTF	TGTGCCAGTATCTCAACCTCAGGGACAGGGTATGGCTACACCTTC
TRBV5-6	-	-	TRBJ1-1	CASSWGGTEAFF	TGTGCCAGCAGCTGGGGGGGCACTGAAGCTTTCTTT
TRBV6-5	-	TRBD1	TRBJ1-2	CASSYVTGTGAYGYTF	TGTGCCAGCAGTTACGTGACTGGGACAGGGGCCTATGGCTACACCTTC
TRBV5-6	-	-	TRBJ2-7	CASSPKGAGVGYEQYF	TGTGCCAGCAGCCCTAAAGGTGCAGGGGTAGGATACGAGCAGTACTTC
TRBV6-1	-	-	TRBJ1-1	CASGAPGGTEAFF	TGTGCCAGCGGGGCACCGGGAGGGACTGAAGCTTTCTTT
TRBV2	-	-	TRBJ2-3	CASGREDTQYF	TGTGCCAGCGGACGGGAGGATACGCAGTATTTT